This T cell receptor beta chain was identified during a study of cytomegalovirus exposure and HLA in healthy donors. V lost 3 bases to trimming and J lost 2 bases, with 8 bases between them. There are 13 residues in the CDR3. The germline V gene has CDR1 SGHVS and CDR2 FNYEAQ. The PCR made use of 60 Vbeta and 13 Jbeta primers. Produced via immunoSEQ multiplex PCR; TCRdb's table is partial and in-frame only. The sample table sets out under 250,000 clones. The specimen was PBMCs. The chain has TRBV7-6 and TRBJ2-7; unclear D gene. The clonotype originates from a girl aged 2-10 years in good health and CMV-seropositive. The CDR3 sequence: CASSFTETYEQYF. Written as DNA, the CDR3 is TGTGCCAGCAGCTTTACGGAGACCTACGAGCAGTACTTC.